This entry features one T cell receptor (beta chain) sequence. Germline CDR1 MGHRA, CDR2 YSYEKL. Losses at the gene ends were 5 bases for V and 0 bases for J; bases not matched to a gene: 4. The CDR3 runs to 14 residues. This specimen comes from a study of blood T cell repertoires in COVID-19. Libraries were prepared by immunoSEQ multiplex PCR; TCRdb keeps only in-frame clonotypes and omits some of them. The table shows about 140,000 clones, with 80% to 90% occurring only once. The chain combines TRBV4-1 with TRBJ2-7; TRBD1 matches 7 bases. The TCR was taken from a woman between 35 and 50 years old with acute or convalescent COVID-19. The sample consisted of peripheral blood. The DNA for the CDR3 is TGCGCCAGCAGCAGTAACAGGGGCTCCTACGAGCAGTACTTC. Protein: CASSSNRGSYEQYF.